This record covers a single T cell receptor (beta chain). The sample is drawn from a study of a mutant IDH1 vaccine in newly diagnosed glioma. Germline V gene lookup returns CDR1 SGHTA and CDR2 FQGNSA. Trimming removed 4 bases at V and 3 bases at J, with 9 bases between. The CDR3 is made up of 13 amino acids. Here immunoSEQ multiplex PCR was the method, and the copy in TCRdb shows in-frame clones only, minus some. The sample shows about 33,000 clones, about 88% of them seen only once. Time point defined: baseline, week 1 (first vaccination visit). As for treatment: pre-vaccination baseline after standard-of-care therapy.

This specimen consisted of PBMCs, obtained from a glioma patient treated with radiotherapy, temozolomide or both. The chain joins TRBV7-2 to TRBJ1-1; D may be TRBD1 (6 bases). The TCR sequence derives from a woman in her forties with glioma. CDR3 sequence (DNA): TGTGCCAGCAGCTCGGGACACTACACTGAAGCTTTCTTT. As protein: CASSSGHYTEAFF.